This T cell receptor (beta chain) was obtained from a study of regulatory T cells in long-lasting Graves disease. Arm-PCR of CDR3 regions with iRepertoire HTBI primers generated TCR beta libraries. MiXCR, run by TCRdb on the multiplex PCR reads, gives a single entry per CDR3 protein. The table shows about 460,000 distinct CDR3 sequences, with 14% occurring only once. The V end lost 6 bases, the J end lost 4 bases, and 15 bases lay between the germline ends. The CDR3 length is 15 residues. Germline V gives CDR1 LNHDA, CDR2 SQIVND (reference sequence). Remarks on this clonotype: Its antigen is unknown.

The time point was: newly diagnosed GD, antithyroid drugs for less than 3 months. Following extraction of RNA from PBMCs, that RNA was used to make the TCR library. Each patient gave approximately 9.2 milliliters of EDTA-anticoagulated peripheral blood. Overall study results and limits: Persistent disease favored TRBV28, TRBJ1-2 and TRBJ2-5.

These data were also reused for a study on T cells in Graves' hyperthyroidism and ophthalmopathy. That source notes: These patients, aged 18 to 65, had recently diagnosed hyperthyroidism lasting under 2 months.

The chain couples TRBV19 to TRBJ2-2; perhaps TRBD1 as D (6 bases). Specimen: peripheral blood mononuclear cells (PBMCs), collected at new diagnosis, from a patient treated with antithyroid drugs. The sequence came from a woman between 50 and 59 years old with Graves disease. Written as DNA, the CDR3 is TGTGCCAGTAGAAACAGGGAGATAGGCACCGGGGAGCTGTTTTTT. Residues: CASRNREIGTGELFF.